The 7 T cell receptor beta chains presented below share a single source sample, sequenced in a study of blood T cell repertoires in COVID-19 (dated by TCRdb to 2020 to 2022). The library was obtained by the immunoSEQ multiplex PCR assay. TCRdb limited this immuneACCESS table to in-frame rearrangements with V and J called. A share of clones is missing; checked studies link under half to unresolved V genes, and the rest is unexplained. In this sample the table shows 110,000 to 150,000 clones, roughly 87% of which occur a single time. Jointly, the top ten make up roughly 1.9% of the sample. The material sequenced was peripheral blood. Receptors were obtained from a man between 65 and 85 years old with acute or convalescent COVID-19.

V and J are TRBV19 and TRBJ2-1; possible D gene TRBD1, 5 bases. V dropped 2 bases and J dropped 2 bases, with 7 bases sitting between them. CDR1 LNHDA and CDR2 SQIVND come from the germline V gene (reference sequence). The CDR3 totals 14 residues. This CDR3 reads CASSIKGTYNEQFF. The CDR3 DNA reads TGTGCCAGTAGTATAAAGGGGACCTACAATGAGCAGTTCTTC.

The rearrangement joins TRBV27 to TRBJ2-1; 11 nucleotides align to TRBD2. There are 15 residues in the CDR3. V was pared by 3 bases and J by 7 bases, with 5 bases of the junction left unmatched. Per the germline V gene, CDR1 is MNHEY and CDR2 is SMNVEV (reference sequence). CDR3 amino acids: CASSFLLAGDNEQFF. CDR3 nucleotide sequence: TGTGCCAGCAGTTTCCTACTAGCGGGAGATAATGAGCAGTTCTTC.

The gene calls are TRBV28 and TRBJ1-6, with 9 bases that match TRBD1. Germline assignment: CDR1 MDHEN and CDR2 SYDVKM. CDR3 length: 17 residues. Trimming removed 4 bases from V and 6 bases from J; junction bases left unmatched: 10. The CDR3 bases are TGTGCCAGCAGTTGGCTACAGGGGGCCCTTTCTAATTCACCCCTCCACTTT. It yields the protein CASSWLQGALSNSPLHF.

The J gene is TRBJ2-2, the V gene TRBV5-6, with D perhaps TRBD2 (5 bases). The CDR3 sequence is 15 residues long. Germline V gene data show CDR1 as SGHDT and CDR2 as YYEEEE. The germline V and J ends were trimmed by 2 bases and 0 bases, with 8 bases remaining between them. The CDR3 sequence is CASSFLAPNTGELFF. CDR3 coding DNA: TGTGCCAGCAGCTTCCTAGCCCCGAACACCGGGGAGCTGTTTTTT.

This sequence joins TRBV6-5 and TRBJ1-3, with D possibly matching TRBD1 (6 bases). Germline loops: CDR1 MNHEY, CDR2 SVGAGI. The CDR3 contains 15 residues. V was cut by 6 bases and J by 0 bases, with 12 bases left in between. CDR3: CASSVQGFSGNTIYF. In DNA, the CDR3 is TGTGCCAGCAGCGTCCAGGGGTTCTCTGGAAACACCATATATTTT.

The V and J genes are TRBV28 and TRBJ1-5; D remains unclear. The germline V gene has CDR1 MDHEN and CDR2 SYDVKM. Trimming removed 6 bases from V and 8 bases from J, with 8 bases in between. The CDR3 contains 11 residues. The CDR3 here is CASSLSEPQHF. The CDR3 coding sequence is TGTGCCAGCAGCCTCAGCGAGCCCCAGCATTTT.

This clone has just one count. V gene TRBV5-1 combines with J gene TRBJ2-1; 15 bases fit TRBD2. The germline V gene encodes CDR1 SGHRS and CDR2 YFSETQ. There are 17 residues in the CDR3. J gave up 7 bases and V 3 bases, and 8 bases lay outside the gene matches. This CDR3 is CASSSGTSGGLGNEQFF. The CDR3 DNA sequence: TGCGCCAGCAGCTCCGGGACTAGCGGGGGGCTGGGGAATGAGCAGTTCTTC.